This T cell receptor (beta chain) was sequenced for a study of memory CD4+ T cells and cytomegalovirus serostatus. The sort gate was single viable CD3+CD4+CD8-CD45RO+ cells for memory CD4+ T cells. There are 13 residues in the CDR3. Trimming removed 5 bases from V and 5 bases from J, with 9 bases in between. CDR1 is SGHNT, CDR2 YENEEA, per germline. TCRdb keeps only in-frame clones here, not all; method: immunoSEQ multiplex PCR. The sample lists around 53,000 clones; about 80% were seen once. The origin of this receptor is an adult in good health and CMV-seropositive. Sequenced: memory CD4+ T cells from blood. The chain employs TRBV11-3 and TRBJ2-2; no clear D. The CDR3 reads CASSRVTTGELFF. In DNA form, the CDR3 reads TGTGCCAGCAGCAGGGTTACGACCGGGGAGCTGTTTTTT.